These 3 T cell receptor beta chains share one sample of origin, sequenced in a study of shared clonotypes between healthy human individuals. TCRdb keeps only in-frame clones here, not all; method: immunoSEQ multiplex PCR. The sample includes 850,000 to 1,200,000 clones, around 74% seen only once; the top ten take 1.2% to 1.5%. The sequencing input was memory CD4+ T cells sorted from blood. The subset here: CD45RA-negative fraction. These receptors came from a man aged 18 to 35 in good health.

CDR3 protein: CASGLCPLGAESNQPQHF. The CDR3 DNA follows: TGTGCTAGTGGTTTGTGCCCCTTAGGGGCCGAGAGCAATCAGCCCCAGCATTTT. The V call is TRBV12-5, the J call TRBJ1-5; the D gene is possibly TRBD1 (5 bases). CDR3 size: 18 residues. CDR1 and CDR2 (germline): LGHNT, FRNRAP. Between the trimmed V and J ends, which lost 2 bases and 1 base, there was a span of 18 bases.

This chain connects TRBV6-5 to TRBJ2-5; D may be TRBD2 (6 bases). This CDR3 is built from 13 residues. Germline V gene data show CDR1 as MNHEY and CDR2 as SVGAGI. Trimming removed 6 bases at V and 0 bases at J, with 8 bases between. The CDR3 region is CASRRDYQETQYF. The CDR3 coding sequence is TGTGCCAGCAGGAGGGACTACCAAGAGACCCAGTACTTC.

This sequence joins TRBV11-3 and TRBJ1-5, with unresolved D. This CDR3 spans 19 amino acids. The V end lost 5 bases, the J end lost 5 bases, and 28 bases lay between the germline ends. Per germline, CDR1 SGHNT and CDR2 YENEEA. The CDR3 reads CASSTLPRSSWFHHQPQHF. CDR3 nucleotides: TGTGCCAGCAGCACTTTACCCAGGTCGTCGTGGTTCCATCATCAGCCCCAGCATTTT.